Below are 32 T cell receptor beta chains sequenced from a single sample in a study of vaccination and CD4 T cells after COVID-19. The treatment: approximately 9-day PBMC culture with coronavirus spike peptide pools or control peptides (ViraFEST assay). Sequenced with the Oncomine TCR Beta short-read assay was DNA taken from cultured CD4+ T cells. TCRdb ran MiXCR on the PCR reads and lists one entry per CDR3 protein. The sample includes over 15,000 distinct CDR3 sequences, about 39% of them seen just once. Antigen specificity for these receptors is unknown. This specimen consisted of CD4+ T cells from blood, cultured in vitro, obtained before SARS-CoV-2 vaccination. These receptors came from a human donor who had recovered from COVID-19.

This chain joins TRBV11-3 and TRBJ1-1; D is ambiguous. CDR3 length: 14 residues. Deletions cut 1 base from V and 6 bases from J, with 12 bases between. The germline gives CDR1 SGHNT, CDR2 YENEEA. CDR3 loop: CASSLGRLSAEAFF. The CDR3 coding sequence is TGTGCCAGCAGCTTAGGACGGCTAAGCGCTGAAGCTTTCTTT. Full variable domain (rest looked up from reference TRBV11-3 and TRBJ1-1): EAGVVQSPRYKIIEKKQPVAFWCNPISGHNTLYWYLQNLGQGPELLIRYENEEAVDDSQLPKDRFSAERLKGVDSTLKIQPAELGDSAVYLCASSLGRLSAEAFFGQGTRLTVV.

This clonotype has just a few counts. V gene TRBV4-2 combines with J gene TRBJ1-2; D unresolved. Germline CDR1 reads LGHNA; CDR2 reads YNFKEQ. This CDR3 spans 15 amino acids. V was cut by 0 bases and J by 4 bases, with 12 bases left in between. The CDR3 here is CASSQDRSGGYGYTF. The CDR3 region has the DNA TGTGCCAGCAGCCAAGATCGGTCCGGTGGCTATGGCTACACCTTC.

The chain uses TRBV7-9 and TRBJ1-1, with 9 bases lining up with TRBD1. The ends lost 4 bases at V and 7 bases at J; junction bases unmatched: 10. This CDR3 spans 15 amino acids. Germline CDR1 SEHNR, CDR2 FQNEAQ (reference sequence). The CDR3 here is CASSYVGTGKVEAFF. CDR3 DNA sequence: TGTGCCAGCAGCTACGTCGGGACAGGGAAAGTTGAAGCTTTCTTT.

This clonotype turned up a few times. The V gene is TRBV19, the J gene TRBJ2-1; 15 bases match TRBD2. Trimming cost V 4 bases and J 9 bases; bases outside gene matches: 7. The CDR3 sequence is 16 residues long. The germline V gene has CDR1 LNHDA and CDR2 SQIVND (reference sequence). CDR3 nucleotide sequence: TGTGCCAGTAGTACACCGGGACTAGCGGGAGGCTTTGAGCAGTTCTTC. It is translated as CASSTPGLAGGFEQFF. Together with reference TRBV19 and TRBJ2-1, the CDR3 gives the full variable domain: DGGITQSPKYLFRKEGQNVTLSCEQNLNHDAMYWYRQDPGQGLRLIYYSQIVNDFQKGDIAEGYSVSREKKESFPLTVTSAQKNPTAFYLCASSTPGLAGGFEQFFGPGTRLTVL.

The chain has TRBV6-2 or TRBV6-3 and TRBJ1-5; a weak D match, TRBD1 (5 bases). The V end was cut by 2 bases, the J end by 3 bases, with 8 bases between. Germline CDR1 and CDR2: MNHEY and SVGEGT. CDR3 length equals 14 residues. The CDR3 nucleotides are TGTGCCAGCAGTTACGACAGCCTCAATCAGCCCCAGCATTTT. Translation gives CASSYDSLNQPQHF.

The rearrangement uses TRBV7-9 and TRBJ2-7, with 10 bases identical to TRBD1. CDR1 and CDR2 from the germline V gene are SEHNR and FQNEAQ (reference sequence). The CDR3 has 17 amino acids. The V and J ends lost 0 bases and 5 bases, in that order; junction bases with no gene match: 10. The CDR3, as DNA: TGTGCCAGCAGCTTAGCACTGACGGGACAGGGGTTACACGAGCAGTACTTC. Protein: CASSLALTGQGLHEQYF. Full variable domain (missing parts from reference TRBV7-9 and TRBJ2-7): DTGVSQNPRHKITKRGQNVTFRCDPISEHNRLYWYRQTLGQGPEFLTYFQNEAQLEKSRLLSDRFSAERPKGSFSTLEIQRTEQGDSAMYLCASSLALTGQGLHEQYFGPGTRLTVT.

The V and J genes are TRBV19 and TRBJ1-2; weak D call: TRBD1 (5 bases). Germline assignment: CDR1 LNHDA and CDR2 SQIVND (reference sequence). CDR3 length equals 14 residues. Deletions cut 5 bases from V and 3 bases from J, with 13 bases between. The CDR3 protein is CASSPQQGDYGYTF. The DNA for the CDR3 is TGTGCCAGTAGTCCCCAGCAGGGTGACTATGGCTACACCTTC.

This clonotype appeared a few times. The V call is TRBV19, the J call TRBJ2-1, with D perhaps TRBD1 (6 bases). The CDR3 covers 16 residues. Trimming removed 5 bases at V and 4 bases at J, with 18 bases between. CDR1 is LNHDA, CDR2 SQIVND, per germline (reference sequence). This chain's CDR3 is CASSLLPGAAYNEQFF. The CDR3 DNA reads TGTGCCAGTAGTCTCCTCCCAGGGGCTGCTTACAATGAGCAGTTCTTC.

The chain couples TRBV30 to TRBJ1-1, with TRBD1 matching 8 bases. J lost 5 bases, V lost 1 base, and 9 bases had no gene match. In germline, CDR1 is GTSNPN, CDR2 SVGIG (reference sequence). The CDR3 is 15 amino acids. CDR3 DNA: TGTGCCTGGAGTGCTTCTCGGGACAGGAGGACTGAAGCTTTCTTT. It specifies CAWSASRDRRTEAFF.

This clonotype appeared a few times. The chain carries TRBV20-1 and TRBJ1-6, with D possibly being TRBD1 (6 bases). V was pared by 3 bases and J by 12 bases, with 15 bases between. This CDR3 has 13 amino acids. Germline V gives CDR1 DFQATT, CDR2 SNEGSKA (reference sequence). CDR3 bases: TGCAGTGCTAGCAAAAAACAGGGTGGACCCCTCCACTTT. Amino acids: CSASKKQGGPLHF.

There are a few counts of this clonotype. CDR3 DNA sequence: TGTGCCATGGCAACGGGCTATAATTCACCCCTCCACTTT. It translates to CAMATGYNSPLHF. The genes are TRBV2 and TRBJ1-6; no reliable D call. The germline V gene encodes CDR1 SNHLY and CDR2 FYNNEI. The V gene lost 10 bases and the J gene lost 3 bases, with 10 bases spanning the gap. This CDR3 spans 13 amino acids. The variable domain in full, completed from reference TRBV2 and TRBJ1-6, reads EPEVTQTPSHQVTQMGQEVILRCVPISNHLYFYWYRQILGQKVEFLVSFYNNEISEKSEIFDDQFSVERPDGSNFTLKIRSTKLEDSAMYFCAMATGYNSPLHFGNGTRLTVT.

The chain uses TRBV6-1 and TRBJ2-3; 9 bases agree with TRBD1. Germline V CDR1 and CDR2: MNHNS, SASEGT. CDR3 length: 15 amino acids. J lost 9 bases, V lost 5 bases, and 12 bases had no gene match. CDR3 DNA: TGTGCCAGCAGTCCGGACAGGGGTTCAACGGCAACGCAGTATTTT. This sequence encodes CASSPDRGSTATQYF.

This chain joins TRBV10-3 and TRBJ1-2; 7 positions match TRBD1. In germline, CDR1 is ENHRY, CDR2 SYGVKD. The CDR3 is 14 amino acids. V dropped 1 base and J dropped 3; count of bases not matched to a gene: 2. The chain's CDR3 is CAISEYRGDYGYTF. Written as DNA, the CDR3 is TGTGCCATCAGTGAGTACAGGGGAGACTATGGCTACACCTTC.

The chain has TRBV28 and TRBJ2-7; 12 nucleotides agree with TRBD2. J was trimmed by 5 bases and V by 5 bases; bases with no gene match: 10. In germline, CDR1 is MDHEN, CDR2 SYDVKM. The CDR3 length is 16 residues. CDR3 residues: CASSATSGSGKDEQYF. The DNA for the CDR3 is TGTGCCAGCAGTGCGACTAGCGGGAGTGGGAAGGACGAGCAGTACTTC.

This clonotype appeared a few times. The chain recombines TRBV6-5 with TRBJ2-1; tentative D call: TRBD2 (6 bases). The germline V gene encodes CDR1 MNHEY and CDR2 SVGAGI. With 2 bases removed from V and 0 bases from J, the gap between germline ends came to 8 bases. The CDR3 totals 15 residues. The CDR3 sequence: CASSYGGDSYNEQFF. As DNA, the CDR3 is TGTGCCAGCAGTTACGGCGGGGACTCCTACAATGAGCAGTTCTTC.

The gene calls are TRBV7-2 and TRBJ2-7, with no clear D. Germline loops: CDR1 SGHTA, CDR2 FQGNSA. There are 15 residues in the CDR3. The V end lost 1 base, the J end lost 4 bases, and 14 bases lay between the germline ends. The CDR3: CASSLEGAKRYEQYF. The CDR3 DNA is TGTGCCAGCAGCTTAGAGGGCGCGAAGCGTTACGAGCAGTACTTC.

This clonotype was observed a handful of times. J is TRBJ2-1 and V is TRBV7-2; possible D gene TRBD1, 7 bases. Trimming removed 3 bases from V and 3 bases from J, with 12 bases in between. CDR3 length: 15 amino acids. Germline assignment: CDR1 SGHTA and CDR2 FQGNSA. DNA of the CDR3: TGTGCCAGCAGCTTCAGGGGGGTAGGCTACAATGAGCAGTTCTTC. Its protein is CASSFRGVGYNEQFF. Full variable domain (rest looked up from reference TRBV7-2 and TRBJ2-1): GAGVSQSPSNKVTEKGKDVELRCDPISGHTALYWYRQSLGQGLEFLIYFQGNSAPDKSGLPSDRFSAERTGGSVSTLTIQRTQQEDSAVYLCASSFRGVGYNEQFFGPGTRLTVL.

This rearrangement joins TRBV9 to TRBJ2-5; TRBD2 matches 7 bases. The germline gives CDR1 SGDLS, CDR2 YYNGEE. V shed 3 bases, J shed 0 bases, and the junction held 2 bases outside the gene matches. This CDR3 has 14 amino acids. The CDR3 region is CASSAGLNQETQYF. Here the CDR3 DNA reads TGTGCCAGCAGCGCGGGACTAAACCAAGAGACCCAGTACTTC.

The genes are TRBV7-8 and TRBJ1-6; TRBD1 aligns across 8 bases. Germline-derived CDR1 and CDR2 are SGHVS and FQNEAQ. This CDR3 is built from 16 residues. Trimming at V came to 2 bases and at J to 10 bases, leaving 10 bases not matched to a gene. The CDR3 loop reads CASSLTPRGQRSPLHF. CDR3 in DNA: TGTGCCAGCAGCTTAACCCCCAGGGGGCAGCGGTCACCCCTCCACTTT.

This chain uses TRBV18 with TRBJ1-5; a possible D gene is TRBD1 (6 bases). Germline CDR1 and CDR2: KGHSH and LQKENI. V lost 5 bases and J 7 bases, leaving 12 bases between the germline ends. The CDR3 is made up of 13 amino acids. This chain's CDR3 is CASSMDSQQPQHF. CDR3 DNA sequence: TGTGCCAGCTCAATGGACAGTCAGCAGCCCCAGCATTTT. Combining the CDR3 with reference TRBV18 and TRBJ1-5 gives the whole variable domain NAGVMQNPRHLVRRRGQEARLRCSPMKGHSHVYWYRQLPEEGLKFMVYLQKENIIDESGMPKERFSAEFPKEGPSILRIQQVVRGDSAAYFCASSMDSQQPQHFGDGTRLSIL.

This sequence joins TRBV10-2 and TRBJ1-5, with a possible D match to TRBD1 (5 bases). V lost 3 bases to trimming and J lost 5 bases, with 14 bases between them. This CDR3 is 15 amino acids long. Per the germline V gene, CDR1 is WSHSY and CDR2 is SAAADI. DNA of the CDR3: TGCGCCAGCAGTGAATCGGGGGGGGGGTATCAGCCCCAGCATTTT. Translated, it gives CASSESGGGYQPQHF.

The rearrangement joins TRBV12-3 or TRBV12-4 to TRBJ2-2; no clear D. This CDR3 is 14 amino acids long. V dropped 3 bases and J dropped 5 bases, with 10 bases sitting between them. CDR3 coding DNA: TGTGCCAGCAGTTTCCGACGGACGACCGGGGAGCTGTTTTTT. Translated: CASSFRRTTGELFF.

The chain employs TRBV25-1 and TRBJ2-5; TRBD1 aligns across 9 bases. This CDR3 contains 15 residues. Germline loops: CDR1 MGHDK, CDR2 SYGVNS. V gave up 6 bases and J gave up 3 bases; unmatched junction bases: 8. For the CDR3, the DNA is TGTGCCAGCAGCTTACCGGGACAGGGTAAAGAGACCCAGTACTTC. Amino acid sequence: CASSLPGQGKETQYF.

The V and J genes are TRBV10-2 and TRBJ2-3; D perhaps matches TRBD1 (7 bases). CDR3 length equals 15 residues. From germline, CDR1 is WSHSY and CDR2 SAAADI. V shed 3 bases and J shed 3 bases, with 13 bases lying between them. CDR3 amino acids: CASSELTGRTDTQYF. DNA for the CDR3: TGCGCCAGCAGTGAATTGACAGGGAGGACAGATACGCAGTATTTT.

CDR3 nucleotide sequence: TGTGCCAGCAGTTTTAGCCAGACAGATACGCAGTATTTT. It specifies CASSFSQTDTQYF. The chain employs TRBV27 and TRBJ2-3; D uncertain. Germline V gene data show CDR1 as MNHEY and CDR2 as SMNVEV (reference sequence). This CDR3 comprises 13 residues. The V end was cut by 3 bases, the J end by 3 bases, with 7 bases between.

The chain is built from TRBV11-3 and TRBJ2-7; tentative D call: TRBD1 (7 bases). The CDR3 has 13 amino acids. Trimming stripped 8 bases from V and 4 bases from J, with 15 bases between. Germline CDR1 and CDR2: SGHNT and YENEEA. For the CDR3, the DNA is TGTGCCAGCGGATCCAGGGGGGTTTACGAGCAGTACTTC. Translation: CASGSRGVYEQYF.

J is TRBJ2-5 and V is TRBV7-2, with a weak D call TRBD1 (5 bases). With 1 base removed from V and 4 bases from J, the gap between germline ends came to 19 bases. This CDR3 spans 17 amino acids. Germline lookup yields CDR1 SGHTA and CDR2 FQGNSA. The CDR3 DNA is TGTGCCAGCAGCTTAGTAGGGGCCCCCCGTGTCGGAGAGACCCAGTACTTC. Translation gives CASSLVGAPRVGETQYF.

This clonotype turned up a few times. The chain couples TRBV12-3 or TRBV12-4 to TRBJ1-1; D is ambiguous. The CDR3 contains 14 residues. V lost 2 bases, J lost 1 base, and 8 bases lay in between. The CDR3 DNA reads as TGTGCCAGCAGTTTAAAGGACGGGAACACTGAAGCTTTCTTT. This gives the protein CASSLKDGNTEAFF.

The genes are TRBV11-3 and TRBJ1-2, with TRBD1 identical over 7 bases. Per the germline V gene, CDR1 is SGHNT and CDR2 is YENEEA. CDR3 length: 16 residues. J gave up 4 bases and V 0 bases, and 8 bases lay outside the gene matches. CDR3 DNA: TGTGCCAGCAGCTTAGATTTGACAGGGCGTGCCTATGGCTACACCTTC. Encoded protein: CASSLDLTGRAYGYTF.

This clonotype came up a few times. J is TRBJ1-5 and V is TRBV2, with D unresolved. V was trimmed by 7 bases and J by 0 bases, leaving 7 bases between them. The CDR3 spans 13 residues. CDR1 is SNHLY, CDR2 FYNNEI, per germline. CDR3 bases: TGTGCCAGCAATAGGGATAGCAATCAGCCCCAGCATTTT. Residues: CASNRDSNQPQHF.

This clonotype was seen a single time. This chain joins TRBV27 and TRBJ2-7, with 8 positions matching TRBD2. With V trimmed by 10 bases and J by 3 bases, 11 bases remained unmatched. The CDR3 totals 14 residues. Germline V gene data show CDR1 as MNHEY and CDR2 as SMNVEV (reference sequence). CDR3 DNA: TGTGCCACCGGAACCAGCGGGGGCGACTACGAGCAGTACTTC. Translation: CATGTSGGDYEQYF.

This clonotype showed up just a few times. This chain joins TRBV15 and TRBJ2-1; 12 nucleotides agree with TRBD2. The CDR3 spans 16 residues. V was clipped by 8 bases and J by 7 bases; unmatched bases: 12. Germline lookup yields CDR1 LNHNV and CDR2 YYDKDF (reference sequence). CDR3 amino acids: CATGLQGLAGRNEQFF. The CDR3, as DNA: TGTGCCACCGGACTCCAAGGACTAGCGGGAAGAAATGAGCAGTTCTTC. The variable domain in full, completed from reference TRBV15 and TRBJ2-1, reads DAMVIQNPRYQVTQFGKPVTLSCSQTLNHNVMYWYQQKSSQAPKLLFHYYDKDFNNEADTPDNFQSRRPNTSFCFLDIRSPGLGDTAMYLCATGLQGLAGRNEQFFGPGTRLTVL.